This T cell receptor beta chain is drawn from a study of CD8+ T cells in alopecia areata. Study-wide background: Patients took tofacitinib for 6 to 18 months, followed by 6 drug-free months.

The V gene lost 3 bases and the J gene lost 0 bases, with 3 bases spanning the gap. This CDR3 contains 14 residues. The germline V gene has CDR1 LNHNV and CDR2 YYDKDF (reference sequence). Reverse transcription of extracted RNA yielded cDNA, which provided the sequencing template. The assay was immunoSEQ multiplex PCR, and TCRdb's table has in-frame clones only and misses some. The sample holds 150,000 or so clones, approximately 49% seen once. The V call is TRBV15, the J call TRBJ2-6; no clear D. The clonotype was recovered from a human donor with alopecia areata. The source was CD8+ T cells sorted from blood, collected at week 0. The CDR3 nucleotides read TGTGCCACCAGCAGGGGCTCTGGGGCCAACGTCCTGACTTTC. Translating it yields CATSRGSGANVLTF.